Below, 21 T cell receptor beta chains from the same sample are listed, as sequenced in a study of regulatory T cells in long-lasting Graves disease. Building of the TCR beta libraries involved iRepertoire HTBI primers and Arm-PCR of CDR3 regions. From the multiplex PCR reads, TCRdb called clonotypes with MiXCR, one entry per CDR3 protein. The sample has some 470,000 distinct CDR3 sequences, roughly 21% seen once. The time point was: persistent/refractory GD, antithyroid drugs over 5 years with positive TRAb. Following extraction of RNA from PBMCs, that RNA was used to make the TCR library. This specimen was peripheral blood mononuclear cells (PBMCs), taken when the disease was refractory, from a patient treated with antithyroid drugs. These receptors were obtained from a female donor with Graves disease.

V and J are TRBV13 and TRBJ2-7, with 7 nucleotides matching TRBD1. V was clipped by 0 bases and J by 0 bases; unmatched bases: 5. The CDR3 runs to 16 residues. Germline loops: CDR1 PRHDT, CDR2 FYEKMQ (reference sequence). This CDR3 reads CASSLGGDRISYEQYF. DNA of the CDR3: TGTGCCAGCAGCTTAGGGGGGGACAGAATCTCCTACGAGCAGTACTTC.

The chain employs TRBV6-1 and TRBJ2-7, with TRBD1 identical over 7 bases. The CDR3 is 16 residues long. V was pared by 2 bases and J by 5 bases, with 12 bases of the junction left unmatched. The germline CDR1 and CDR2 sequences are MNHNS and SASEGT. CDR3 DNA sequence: TGTGCCAGCAGTGAACACCCGACAGGGCCGGGGAACGAGCAGTACTTC. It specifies CASSEHPTGPGNEQYF.

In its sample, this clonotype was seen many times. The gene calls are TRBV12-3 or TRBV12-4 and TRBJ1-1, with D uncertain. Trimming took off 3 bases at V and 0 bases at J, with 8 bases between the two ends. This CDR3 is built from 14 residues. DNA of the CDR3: TGTGCCAGCAGTTTTGGGCCGCTGAACACTGAAGCTTTCTTT. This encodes CASSFGPLNTEAFF.

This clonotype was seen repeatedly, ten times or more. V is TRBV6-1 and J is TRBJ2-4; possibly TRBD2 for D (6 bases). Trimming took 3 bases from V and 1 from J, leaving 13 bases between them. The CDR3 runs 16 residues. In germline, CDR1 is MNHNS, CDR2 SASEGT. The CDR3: CASSEEGRIAKNIQYF. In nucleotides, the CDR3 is TGTGCCAGCAGTGAGGAGGGGAGGATTGCCAAAAACATTCAGTACTTC.

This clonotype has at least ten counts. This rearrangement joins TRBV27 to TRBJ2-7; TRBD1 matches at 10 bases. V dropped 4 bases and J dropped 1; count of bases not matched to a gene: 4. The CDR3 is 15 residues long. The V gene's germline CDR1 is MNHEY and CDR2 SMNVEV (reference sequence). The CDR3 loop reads CASSSRTGGSYEQYF. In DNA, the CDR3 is TGTGCCAGCAGTTCCCGGACAGGGGGATCCTACGAGCAGTACTTC.

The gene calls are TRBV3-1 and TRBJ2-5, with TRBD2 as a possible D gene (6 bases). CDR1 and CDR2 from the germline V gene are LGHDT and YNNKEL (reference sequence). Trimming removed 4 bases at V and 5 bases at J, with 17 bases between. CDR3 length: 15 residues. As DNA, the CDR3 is TGTGCCAGCAGCCCCCTGAATTCCGGAGGGGAGACCCAGTACTTC. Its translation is CASSPLNSGGETQYF.

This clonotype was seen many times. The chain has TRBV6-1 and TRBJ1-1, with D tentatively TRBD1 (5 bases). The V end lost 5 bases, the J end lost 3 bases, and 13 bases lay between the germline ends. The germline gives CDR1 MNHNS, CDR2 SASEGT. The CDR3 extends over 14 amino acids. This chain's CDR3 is CASSLQDSYTEAFF. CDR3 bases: TGTGCCAGCAGTCTACAGGACTCTTACACTGAAGCTTTCTTT.

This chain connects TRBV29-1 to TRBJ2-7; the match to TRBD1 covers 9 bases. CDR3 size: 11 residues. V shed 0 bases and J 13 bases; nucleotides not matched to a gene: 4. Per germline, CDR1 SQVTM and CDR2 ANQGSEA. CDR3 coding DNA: TGCAGCGTTGAAGAGGGACAGGGAGTATACTTC. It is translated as CSVEEGQGVYF.

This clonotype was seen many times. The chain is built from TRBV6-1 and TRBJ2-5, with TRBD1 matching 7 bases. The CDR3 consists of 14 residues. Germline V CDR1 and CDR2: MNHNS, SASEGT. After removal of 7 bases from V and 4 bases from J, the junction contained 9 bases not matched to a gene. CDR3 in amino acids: CASKQTGPPETQYF. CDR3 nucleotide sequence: TGTGCCAGCAAACAGACAGGGCCCCCAGAGACCCAGTACTTC.

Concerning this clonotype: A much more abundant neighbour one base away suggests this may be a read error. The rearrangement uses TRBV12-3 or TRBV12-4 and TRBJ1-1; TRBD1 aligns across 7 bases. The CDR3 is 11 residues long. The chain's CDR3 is CANSYRGGAFF. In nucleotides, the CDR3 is TGTGCCAACAGTTACAGGGGAGGAGCTTTCTTT.

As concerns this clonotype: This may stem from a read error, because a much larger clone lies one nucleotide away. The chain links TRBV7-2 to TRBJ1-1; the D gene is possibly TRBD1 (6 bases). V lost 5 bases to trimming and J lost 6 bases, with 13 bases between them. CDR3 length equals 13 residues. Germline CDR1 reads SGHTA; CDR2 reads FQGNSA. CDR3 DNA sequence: TGTGCCAGCAGCACCGGACAGTCTGCTGAAGCTTTCTTT. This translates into CASSTGQSAEAFF.

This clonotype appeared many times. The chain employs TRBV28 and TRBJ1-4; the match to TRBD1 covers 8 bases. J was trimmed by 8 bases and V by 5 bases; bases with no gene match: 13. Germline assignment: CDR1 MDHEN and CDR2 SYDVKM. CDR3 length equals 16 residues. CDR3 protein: CASSPPAGGVDEKLFF. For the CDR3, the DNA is TGTGCCAGCAGTCCCCCCGCAGGGGGCGTGGACGAAAAACTGTTTTTT.

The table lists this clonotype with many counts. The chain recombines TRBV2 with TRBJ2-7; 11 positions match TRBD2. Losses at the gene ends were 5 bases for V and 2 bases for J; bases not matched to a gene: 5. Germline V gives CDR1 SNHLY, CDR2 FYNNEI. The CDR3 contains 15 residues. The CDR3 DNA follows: TGTGCCAGCAGTCCGACTAGCGGGGAGACCTACGAGCAGTACTTC. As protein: CASSPTSGETYEQYF.

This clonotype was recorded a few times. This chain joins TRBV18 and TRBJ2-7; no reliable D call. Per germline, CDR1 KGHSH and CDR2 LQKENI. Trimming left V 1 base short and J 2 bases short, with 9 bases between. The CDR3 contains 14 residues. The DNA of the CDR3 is TGTGCCAGCTCACCACGTCGGACCCCCTACGAGCAGTACTTC. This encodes CASSPRRTPYEQYF.

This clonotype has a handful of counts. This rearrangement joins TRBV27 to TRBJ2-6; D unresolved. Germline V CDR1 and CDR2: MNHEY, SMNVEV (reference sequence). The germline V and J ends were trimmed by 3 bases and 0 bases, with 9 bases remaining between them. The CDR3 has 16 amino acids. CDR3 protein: CASSLSRTSGANVLTF. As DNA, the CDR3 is TGTGCCAGCAGTTTGTCCCGTACCTCTGGGGCCAACGTCCTGACTTTC.

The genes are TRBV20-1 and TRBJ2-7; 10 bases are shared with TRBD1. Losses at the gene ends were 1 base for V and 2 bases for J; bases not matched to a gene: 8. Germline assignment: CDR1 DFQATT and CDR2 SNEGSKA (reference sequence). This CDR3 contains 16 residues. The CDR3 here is CSARGYGTGDAYEQYF. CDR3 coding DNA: TGCAGTGCTAGAGGGTACGGGACAGGGGATGCCTACGAGCAGTACTTC.

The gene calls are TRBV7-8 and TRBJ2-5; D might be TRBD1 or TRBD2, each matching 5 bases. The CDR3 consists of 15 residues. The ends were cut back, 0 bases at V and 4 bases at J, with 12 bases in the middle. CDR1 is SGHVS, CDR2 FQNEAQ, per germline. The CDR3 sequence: CASSLAGEPGETQYF. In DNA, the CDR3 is TGTGCCAGCAGCTTAGCGGGGGAACCCGGAGAGACCCAGTACTTC. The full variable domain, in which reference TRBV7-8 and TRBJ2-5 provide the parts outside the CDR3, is GAGVSQSPRYKVAKRGQDVALRCDPISGHVSLFWYQQALGQGPEFLTYFQNEAQLDKSGLPSDRFFAERPEGSVSTLKIQRTQQEDSAVYLCASSLAGEPGETQYFGPGTRLLVL.

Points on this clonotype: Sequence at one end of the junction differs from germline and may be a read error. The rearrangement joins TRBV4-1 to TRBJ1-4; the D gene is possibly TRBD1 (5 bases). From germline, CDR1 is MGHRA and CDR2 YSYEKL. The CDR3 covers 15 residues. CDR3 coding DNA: TGCGCCAGCAGCCAAGATGGGCGGGGGGATGAAAAACTGCTTTTT. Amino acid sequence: CASSQDGRGDEKLLF.

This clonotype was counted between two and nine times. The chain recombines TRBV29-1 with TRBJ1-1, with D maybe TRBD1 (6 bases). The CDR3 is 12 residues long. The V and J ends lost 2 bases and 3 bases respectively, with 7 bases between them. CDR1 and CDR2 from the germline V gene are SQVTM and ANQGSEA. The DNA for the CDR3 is TGCAGCGTTGAAAGGGGGGACACTGAAGCTTTCTTT. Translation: CSVERGDTEAFF.

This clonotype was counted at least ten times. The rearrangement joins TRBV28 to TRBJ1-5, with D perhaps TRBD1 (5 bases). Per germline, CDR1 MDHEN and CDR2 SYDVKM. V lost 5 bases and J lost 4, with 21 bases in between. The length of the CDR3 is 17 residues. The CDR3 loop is CASSRLPRDSGNQPQHF. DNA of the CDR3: TGTGCCAGCAGTCGACTTCCCCGAGACAGTGGAAATCAGCCCCAGCATTTT.

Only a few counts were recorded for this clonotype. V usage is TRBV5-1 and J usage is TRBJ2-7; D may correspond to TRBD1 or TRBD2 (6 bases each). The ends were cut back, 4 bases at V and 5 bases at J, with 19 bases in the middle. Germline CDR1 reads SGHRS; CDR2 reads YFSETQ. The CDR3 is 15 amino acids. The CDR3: CASSPETGRKNEQYF. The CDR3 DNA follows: TGCGCCAGCAGCCCGGAAACAGGGAGGAAAAACGAGCAGTACTTC.